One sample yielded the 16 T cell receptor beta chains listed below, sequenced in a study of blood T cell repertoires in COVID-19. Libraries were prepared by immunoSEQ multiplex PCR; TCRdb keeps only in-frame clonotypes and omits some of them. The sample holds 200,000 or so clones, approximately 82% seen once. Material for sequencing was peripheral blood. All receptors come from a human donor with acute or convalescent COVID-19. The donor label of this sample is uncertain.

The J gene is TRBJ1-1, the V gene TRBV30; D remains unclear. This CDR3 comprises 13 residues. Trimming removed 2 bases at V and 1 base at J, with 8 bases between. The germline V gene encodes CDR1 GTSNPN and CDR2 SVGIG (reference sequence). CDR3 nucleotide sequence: TGTGCCTGGAGTATCCAGGAGAACACTGAAGCTTTCTTT. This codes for CAWSIQENTEAFF.

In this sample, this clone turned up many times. The CDR3 DNA is TGTGCCAGCATGCTACAGGGGGCGCGAGAGCAGTACTTC. Its translation: CASMLQGAREQYF. This chain joins TRBV3-1 (or the pseudogene TRBV3-2) and TRBJ2-7, with 9 bases that match TRBD1. The trim removed 7 bases at V and 7 bases at J, leaving 8 bases unmatched. Germline V gene data show CDR1 as LGHDT and CDR2 as YNNKEL (reference sequence). The CDR3 length is 13 residues.

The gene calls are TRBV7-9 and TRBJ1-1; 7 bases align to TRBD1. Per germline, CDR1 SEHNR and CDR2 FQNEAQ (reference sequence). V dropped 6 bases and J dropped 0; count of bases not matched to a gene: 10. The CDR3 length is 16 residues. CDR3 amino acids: CASRSVAGQLNTEAFF. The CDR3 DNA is TGTGCCAGCAGAAGTGTGGCGGGACAGCTGAACACTGAAGCTTTCTTT.

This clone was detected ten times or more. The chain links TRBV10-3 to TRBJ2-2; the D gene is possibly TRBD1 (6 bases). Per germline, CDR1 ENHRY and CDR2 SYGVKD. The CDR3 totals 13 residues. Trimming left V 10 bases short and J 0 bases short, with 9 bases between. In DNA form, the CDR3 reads TGTGCCACCGGACAGTCGAACACCGGGGAGCTGTTTTTT. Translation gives CATGQSNTGELFF.

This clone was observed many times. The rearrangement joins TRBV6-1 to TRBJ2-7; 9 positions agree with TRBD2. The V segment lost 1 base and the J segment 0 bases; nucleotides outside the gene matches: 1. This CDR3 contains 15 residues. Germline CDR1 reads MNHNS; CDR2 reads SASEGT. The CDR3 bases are TGTGCCAGCAGTGAAGGACTAGCGGTCTCCTACGAGCAGTACTTC. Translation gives CASSEGLAVSYEQYF.

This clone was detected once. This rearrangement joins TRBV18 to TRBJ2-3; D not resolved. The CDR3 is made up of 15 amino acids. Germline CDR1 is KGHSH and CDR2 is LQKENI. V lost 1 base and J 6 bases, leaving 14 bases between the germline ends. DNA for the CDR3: TGTGCCAGCTCACCACTGTTAGCAGCGAGGGATACGCAGTATTTT. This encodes CASSPLLAARDTQYF.

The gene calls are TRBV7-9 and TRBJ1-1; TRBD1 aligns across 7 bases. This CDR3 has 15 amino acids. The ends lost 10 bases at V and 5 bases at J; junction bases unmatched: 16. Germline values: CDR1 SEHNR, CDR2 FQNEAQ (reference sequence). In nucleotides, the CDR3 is TGTGCCACCCGGAGGCTACAGGGGTTAGGGACTGAAGCTTTCTTT. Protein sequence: CATRRLQGLGTEAFF.

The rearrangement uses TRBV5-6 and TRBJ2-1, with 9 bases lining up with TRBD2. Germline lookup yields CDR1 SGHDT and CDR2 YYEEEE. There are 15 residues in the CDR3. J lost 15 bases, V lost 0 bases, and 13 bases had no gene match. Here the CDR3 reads CASSLGEGLAVVGFF. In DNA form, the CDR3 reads TGTGCCAGCAGCTTGGGCGAGGGACTAGCAGTGGTTGGGTTCTTC.

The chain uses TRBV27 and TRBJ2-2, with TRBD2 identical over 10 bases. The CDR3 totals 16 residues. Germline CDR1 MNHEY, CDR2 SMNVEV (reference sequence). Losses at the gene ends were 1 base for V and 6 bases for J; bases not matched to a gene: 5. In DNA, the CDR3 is TGTGCCAGCAGTTTATTCCCTGGGACTAGCGCCGGGGAGCTGTTTTTT. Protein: CASSLFPGTSAGELFF.

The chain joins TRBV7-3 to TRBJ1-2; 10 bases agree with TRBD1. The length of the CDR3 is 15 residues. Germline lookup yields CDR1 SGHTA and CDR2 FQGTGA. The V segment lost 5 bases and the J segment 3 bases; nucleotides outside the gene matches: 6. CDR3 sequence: CASSKGTGVDYGYTF. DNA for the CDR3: TGTGCCAGCAGCAAAGGGACAGGGGTTGACTATGGCTACACCTTC.

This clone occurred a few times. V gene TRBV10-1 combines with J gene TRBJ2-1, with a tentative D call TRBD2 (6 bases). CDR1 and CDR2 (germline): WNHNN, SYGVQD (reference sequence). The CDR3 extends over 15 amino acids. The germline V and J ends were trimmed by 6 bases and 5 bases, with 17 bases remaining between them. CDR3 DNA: TGCGCCAGCAGCCCCTACGGGGACTGGAACAATGAGCAGTTCTTC. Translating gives CASSPYGDWNNEQFF.

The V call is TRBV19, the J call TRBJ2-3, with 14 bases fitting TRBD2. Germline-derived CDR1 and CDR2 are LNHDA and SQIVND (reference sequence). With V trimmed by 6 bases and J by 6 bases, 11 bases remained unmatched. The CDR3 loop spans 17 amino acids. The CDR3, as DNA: TGTGCCAGTAGCTCCAACCCGGGACTAGCGGGAGAGGATACGCAGTATTTT. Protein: CASSSNPGLAGEDTQYF.

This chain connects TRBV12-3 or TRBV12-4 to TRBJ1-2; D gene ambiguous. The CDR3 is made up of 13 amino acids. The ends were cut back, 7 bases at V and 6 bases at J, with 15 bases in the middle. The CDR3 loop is CASTLWRGNGYTF. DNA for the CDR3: TGTGCCAGCACCCTTTGGCGGGGAAATGGCTACACCTTC.

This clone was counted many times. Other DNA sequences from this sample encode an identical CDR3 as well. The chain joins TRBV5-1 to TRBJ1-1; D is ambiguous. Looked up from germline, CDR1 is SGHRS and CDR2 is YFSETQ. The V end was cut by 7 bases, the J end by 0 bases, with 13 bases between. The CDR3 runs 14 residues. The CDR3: CASGQGTVNTEAFF. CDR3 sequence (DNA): TGCGCCAGCGGCCAAGGCACAGTGAACACTGAAGCTTTCTTT.

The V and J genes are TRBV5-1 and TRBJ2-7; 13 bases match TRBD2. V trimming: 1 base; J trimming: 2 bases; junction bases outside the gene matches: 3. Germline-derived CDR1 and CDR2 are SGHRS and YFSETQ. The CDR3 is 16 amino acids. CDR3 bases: TGCGCCAGCAGCTTGCTGGGACTAGCGGGAACCTACGAGCAGTACTTC. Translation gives CASSLLGLAGTYEQYF.

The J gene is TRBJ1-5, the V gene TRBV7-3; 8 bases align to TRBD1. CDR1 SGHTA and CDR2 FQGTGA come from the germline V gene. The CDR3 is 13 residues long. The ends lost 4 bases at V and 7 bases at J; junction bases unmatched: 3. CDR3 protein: CASSWTGNQPQHF. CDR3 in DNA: TGTGCCAGCAGCTGGACAGGGAACCAGCCCCAGCATTTT.